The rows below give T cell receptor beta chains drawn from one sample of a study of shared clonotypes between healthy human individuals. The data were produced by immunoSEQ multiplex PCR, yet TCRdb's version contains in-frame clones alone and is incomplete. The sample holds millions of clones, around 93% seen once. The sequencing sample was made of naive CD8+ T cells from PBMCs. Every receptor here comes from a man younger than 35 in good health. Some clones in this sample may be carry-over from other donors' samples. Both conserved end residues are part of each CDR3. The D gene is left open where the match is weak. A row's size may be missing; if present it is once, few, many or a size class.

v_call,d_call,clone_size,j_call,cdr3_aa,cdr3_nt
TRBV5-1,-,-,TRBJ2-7,CASSVDRDFYEQYF,TGCGCCAGCAGCGTCGACAGGGACTTTTACGAGCAGTACTTC
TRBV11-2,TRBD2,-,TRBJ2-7,CASSMTGLAYEQYF,TGTGCCAGCAGCATGACGGGACTAGCCTACGAGCAGTACTTC
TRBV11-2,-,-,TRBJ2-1,CAGSWTNNEQFF,TGTGCCGGCAGCTGGACTAACAATGAGCAGTTCTTC
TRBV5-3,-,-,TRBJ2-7,CARSRGDRPEDEQYF,TGTGCCAGAAGCCGAGGGGACCGCCCGGAGGACGAGCAGTACTTC
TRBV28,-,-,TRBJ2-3,CASSFGGSLLLADTQYF,TGTGCCAGCAGTTTTGGGGGCTCCCTCCTTTTGGCAGATACGCAGTATTTT
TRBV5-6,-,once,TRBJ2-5,CASSLARWTDQETQYF,TGTGCCAGCAGCTTGGCCCGATGGACAGATCAAGAGACCCAGTACTTC
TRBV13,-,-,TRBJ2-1,CASSSLEGLIYNEQFF,TGTGCCAGCAGCTCGCTAGAGGGATTGATTTACAATGAGCAGTTCTTC
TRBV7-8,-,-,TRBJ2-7,CASSLAGSGSEQYF,TGTGCCAGCAGCTTAGCCGGGTCCGGATCCGAGCAGTACTTC
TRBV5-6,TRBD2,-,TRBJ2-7,CASSWGSGAPYEQYF,TGTGCCAGCAGCTGGGGCAGCGGGGCCCCCTACGAGCAGTACTTC
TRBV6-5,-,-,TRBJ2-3,CASSYSPPDTQYF,TGTGCCAGCAGTTACTCACCCCCAGATACGCAGTATTTT
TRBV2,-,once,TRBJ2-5,CANSPESRAFSETQYF,TGTGCCAACAGCCCGGAGTCCAGGGCATTTTCAGAGACCCAGTACTTC
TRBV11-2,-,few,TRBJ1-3,CASSFGDSGNTIYF,TGTGCCAGCAGCTTCGGGGACTCTGGAAACACCATATATTTT
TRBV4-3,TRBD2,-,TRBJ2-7,CASSWSPAGGPGDEQYF,TGCGCCAGCAGCTGGAGTCCAGCGGGAGGGCCCGGGGACGAGCAGTACTTC
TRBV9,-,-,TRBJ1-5,CASSPAGRGNQPQHF,TGTGCCAGCAGCCCCGCCGGGAGGGGCAATCAGCCCCAGCATTTT
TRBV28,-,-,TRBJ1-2,CASSRPEGWGYTF,TGTGCCAGCAGCCGCCCCGAGGGTTGGGGCTACACCTTC
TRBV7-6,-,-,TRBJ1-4,CASSFGFATNEKLFF,TGTGCCAGCTCTTTTGGGTTTGCAACTAATGAAAAACTGTTTTTT
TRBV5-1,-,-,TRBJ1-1,CASRHQDTEAFF,TGCGCCAGCAGACACCAAGACACTGAAGCTTTCTTT
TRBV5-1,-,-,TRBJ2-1,CASSFQGLGNEQFF,TGCGCCAGCAGTTTCCAGGGTCTAGGCAATGAGCAGTTCTTC
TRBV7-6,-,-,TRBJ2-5,CASSLAVISIEKETQYF,TGTGCCAGCAGCTTAGCCGTGATTAGCATTGAGAAAGAGACCCAGTACTTC
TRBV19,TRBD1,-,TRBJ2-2,CASNYRGPGELFF,TGTGCCAGTAATTACAGGGGTCCCGGGGAGCTGTTTTTT
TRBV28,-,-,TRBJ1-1,CASSYGRVNTEAFF,TGTGCCAGCAGTTACGGGAGGGTTAACACTGAAGCTTTCTTT
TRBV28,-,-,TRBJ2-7,CASSLLVSADSSYEQYF,TGTGCCAGCAGTTTACTAGTTTCCGCAGACAGCTCCTACGAGCAGTACTTC
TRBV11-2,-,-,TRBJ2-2,CASSLGSNTGELFF,TGTGCCAGCAGCTTGGGCTCGAACACCGGGGAGCTGTTTTTT
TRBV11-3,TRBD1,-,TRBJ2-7,CASSESTGSSYEQYF,TGTGCCAGCAGCGAATCGACAGGGAGCTCCTACGAGCAGTACTTC
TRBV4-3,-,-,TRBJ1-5,CASSQDTGTQPQHF,TGCGCCAGCAGCCAAGATACGGGGACCCAGCCCCAGCATTTT
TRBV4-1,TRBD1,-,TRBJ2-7,CASSQGQGIHEQYF,TGCGCCAGCAGCCAAGGACAGGGGATCCACGAGCAGTACTTC
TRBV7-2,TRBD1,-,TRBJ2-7,CASSLRRGQGSYEQYF,TGTGCCAGCAGCCTCAGAAGGGGACAGGGCTCCTACGAGCAGTACTTC
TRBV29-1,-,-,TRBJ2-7,CSPTWQLVYEQYF,TGCAGCCCAACCTGGCAGTTGGTCTACGAGCAGTACTTC
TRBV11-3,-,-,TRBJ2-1,CASSYMDSTYNEQFF,TGTGCCAGCAGCTACATGGACAGTACCTACAATGAGCAGTTCTTC
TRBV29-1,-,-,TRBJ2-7,CSVGGGYSYEQYF,TGCAGCGTTGGTGGCGGGTACTCCTACGAGCAGTACTTC
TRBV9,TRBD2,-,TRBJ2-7,CASSPSGSTYEQYF,TGTGCCAGCAGCCCTAGCGGGAGCACCTACGAGCAGTACTTC
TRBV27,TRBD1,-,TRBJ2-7,CASGMIGTVYEQYF,TGTGCCAGCGGGATGATCGGGACAGTCTACGAGCAGTACTTC
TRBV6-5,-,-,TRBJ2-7,CASSYQGSLYEQYF,TGTGCCAGCAGTTACCAGGGATCCCTCTACGAGCAGTACTTC